This TCR beta chain originates from a study of blood T cell repertoires in COVID-19 (dated by TCRdb to the early 2020s). For the study in its entirety: Samples covering the acute and convalescent phases of COVID-19 were provided by collaborators in the United States, Italy and Spain. The material from the prospective study consisted of cDNA or gDNA derived from T cells, B-cell-depleted T cells, or PBMCs. Subjects who had been exposed to COVID-19, were actively infected with it, or had recovered from it provided the deeply sampled blood TCRbeta repertoires that made up the dataset. The repertoires were made available in a free public database intended to serve as a resource for research on the immune response to SARS-CoV-2. Samples were obtained from the ongoing ImmuneRACE study (first 160 participants) and from some 1,200 subjects provided by 6 global collaborators. Sample metadata almost always included a de-identified subject ID, COVID-19 status, age in years and sex. Where available, HLA class I and class II types were taken from metadata supplied by the sample provider and were not determined by assay-based typing. Results and caveats for the whole study, not just this receptor: The amount of clinical and demographic metadata varied by source and participant and was provided uncurated.

TCRbeta CDR3 regions were amplified from genomic DNA by means of the immunoSEQ Assay, a bias-controlled multiplex PCR. The study's own analysis went as follows. The number of nucleated cells in each sample was estimated by amplification of reference gene primers within the assay. To quantify the absolute abundance of each unique TCRbeta CDR3 rearrangement, sequence reads were collapsed and filtered. For each sample, productive Simpson clonality was calculated as the square root of Simpson's diversity index across productive rearrangements. TCRdb obtained this table from immuneACCESS and retained in-frame rearrangements with V and J assigned. These tables miss some clones; where compared with another copy, unresolved V genes account for less than half of the shortfall, and the remainder is unexplained. That table gives V, J and clone size, and the DNA gave D and trimming. Within this sample are 55,000 to 80,000 clones, with 80% to 90% of them counted one time only. The ten biggest clones cover about 5% of the sample.

Reading the germline V gene gives CDR1 SGHAT and CDR2 FQNNGV. The V end loses 3 bases and the J end loses 8 bases, and a stretch of 11 bases separates them. The CDR3 holds 14 amino acids from the cysteine to the phenylalanine. The kept DNA is CDR3 alone, 42 bases in frame from the first base. This clone has only a few counts. No antigen is known for it. Per-base quality was not reported, and no clone a single base away is much larger than it. Whole blood was collected in K2EDTA tubes by collaborating institutions according to the institutions' own protocols. For TCRbeta analysis, collaborators shipped samples in one of three forms: frozen whole blood, isolated PBMCs, or DNA extracted from either of those sample types.

The sequenced sample was peripheral blood. The chain is encoded by TRBV11-2 joined to TRBJ1-6; TRBD1 is a weak D gene call, 5 bases matching. The TCR sequence derives from a man aged 45-65 years with active COVID-19. This receptor has the CDR3 CASSLGLQDSPLHF. The nucleotide sequence reads TGTGCCAGCAGCTTGGGACTACAGGATTCACCCCTCCACTTT.